Each of the 25 T cell receptor beta chains below was sequenced from the same sample in a study of blood T cells in healthy people across ages. A second about 7 to 12 cycle PCR used barcoded and J-beta primers. TCRdb itself ran the 5' RACE reads through MiXCR, one entry per CDR3 protein. Here the sample spans about 680,000 distinct CDR3 sequences, roughly 50% being singletons. The material sequenced was blood. The source is a woman aged 55 to 70 in good health.

The rearrangement joins TRBV6-2 or TRBV6-3 to TRBJ2-7, with D perhaps matching TRBD2 (6 bases). The CDR3 consists of 12 residues. The V end lost 7 bases, the J end lost 1 base, and 8 bases lay between the germline ends. CDR1 and CDR2 (germline): MNHEY, SVGEGT. The CDR3 is CASMRESYEQYF. The CDR3 DNA follows: TGTGCCAGCATGCGGGAATCCTACGAGCAGTACTTC.

CDR3 sequence (DNA): TGTGCCAGCAGCTTGCGGCAGTCCTACAATGAGCAGTTCTTC. It yields the protein CASSLRQSYNEQFF. The chain uses TRBV5-6 and TRBJ2-1; D ambiguous. This CDR3 has 14 residues. V gave up 1 base and J gave up 1 base, with 6 bases separating them. Germline V gene data show CDR1 as SGHDT and CDR2 as YYEEEE.

V and J are TRBV10-3 and TRBJ2-7; 11 bases agree with TRBD2. Germline assignment: CDR1 ENHRY and CDR2 SYGVKD. The CDR3 totals 17 residues. Losses at the gene ends were 8 bases for V and 7 bases for J; bases not matched to a gene: 19. The CDR3 spells CAIGRGTGTSGYNEQYF. The CDR3 DNA follows: TGTGCCATCGGAAGGGGAACCGGGACTAGCGGTTACAATGAGCAGTACTTC.

The rearrangement links TRBV29-1 to TRBJ2-1, with 8 bases matching TRBD2. The V segment lost 3 bases and the J segment 1 base; nucleotides outside the gene matches: 11. The CDR3 is 17 residues long. The V gene's germline CDR1 is SQVTM and CDR2 ANQGSEA. CDR3 DNA sequence: TGCAGCGTTGATACGCTAGCGGGTGGGTTATCCTACAATGAGCAGTTCTTC. Encoded protein: CSVDTLAGGLSYNEQFF.

The chain couples TRBV14 to TRBJ2-6; D is undetermined. Trimming cost V 2 bases and J 0 bases, with 8 bases left between them. This CDR3 has 16 residues. Germline values: CDR1 SGHDN, CDR2 FVKESK. This CDR3 is CASSQNRPSGANVLTF. The CDR3, as DNA: TGTGCCAGCAGCCAAAACAGACCCTCTGGGGCCAACGTCCTGACTTTC.

This clonotype was detected a few times. This chain uses TRBV24-1 with TRBJ2-7; D is tentatively TRBD1 or TRBD2 (6 bases each). Germline V gives CDR1 KGHDR, CDR2 SFDVKD. The CDR3 runs to 16 residues. Deletions cut 2 bases from V and 3 bases from J, with 16 bases between. The CDR3 sequence is CATSDSRKGGIYEQYF. DNA for the CDR3: TGTGCCACCAGTGATTCCCGGAAGGGGGGTATCTACGAGCAGTACTTC.

The rearrangement links TRBV28 to TRBJ2-7; 11 nucleotides match TRBD2. Trimming took 6 bases from V and 3 from J; bases not matched to a gene: 13. The CDR3 sequence is 17 residues long. Germline CDR1 reads MDHEN; CDR2 reads SYDVKM. The CDR3: CASRTLAGTSGDYEQYF. The CDR3 DNA reads as TGTGCCAGCAGGACCTTAGCCGGGACTAGCGGAGACTACGAGCAGTACTTC. The full variable domain, in which reference TRBV28 and TRBJ2-7 provide the parts outside the CDR3, is DVKVTQSSRYLVKRTGEKVFLECVQDMDHENMFWYRQDPGLGLRLIYFSYDVKMKEKGDIPEGYSVSREKKERFSLILESASTNQTSMYLCASRTLAGTSGDYEQYFGPGTRLTVT.

V and J are TRBV6-2 or TRBV6-3 and TRBJ2-3, with 13 bases identical to TRBD2. V was pared by 6 bases and J by 5 bases, with 2 bases of the junction left unmatched. The CDR3 is 14 amino acids. From germline, CDR1 is MNHEY and CDR2 SVGEGT. The CDR3 coding sequence is TGTGCCAGCAGGCGACTAGCGGGAGGAGATACGCAGTATTTT. This sequence encodes CASRRLAGGDTQYF.

This clonotype was observed a handful of times. This rearrangement joins TRBV3-1 to TRBJ2-7; 10 positions agree with TRBD2. J gave up 5 bases and V 1 base, and 8 bases lay outside the gene matches. The CDR3 extends over 16 amino acids. Germline lookup yields CDR1 LGHDT and CDR2 YNNKEL (reference sequence). CDR3 coding DNA: TGTGCCAGCAGCCAAGTTATCCTAGCGGGGGCCAACGAGCAGTACTTC. It encodes CASSQVILAGANEQYF.

This clonotype was counted many times. The V gene is TRBV7-2, the J gene TRBJ2-7, with TRBD2 matching 8 bases. Losses at the gene ends were 11 bases for V and 2 bases for J; bases not matched to a gene: 8. The CDR3 length is 13 residues. Germline CDR1 is SGHTA and CDR2 is FQGNSA. In DNA form, the CDR3 reads TGTGCCTCATCCTCGGGACTAGCCTACGAGCAGTACTTC. It specifies CASSSGLAYEQYF.

The chain joins TRBV5-1 to TRBJ2-5; TRBD1 might be the D (6 bases). This CDR3 contains 14 residues. V was cut by 1 base and J by 5 bases, with 12 bases left in between. CDR1 is SGHRS and CDR2 is YFSETQ in the germline V gene. This chain's CDR3 is CASSLLDSRETQYF. As DNA, the CDR3 is TGCGCCAGCAGCTTGCTGGACAGTCGGGAGACCCAGTACTTC.

This sequence joins TRBV7-2 and TRBJ2-7, with D hard to call. Germline CDR1 and CDR2: SGHTA and FQGNSA. Trimming removed 1 base at V and 7 bases at J, with 11 bases between. CDR3 length: 13 amino acids. Here the CDR3 reads CASSLEGPREQYF. For the CDR3, the DNA is TGTGCCAGCAGCTTAGAAGGGCCGAGAGAGCAGTACTTC.

The chain is built from TRBV18 and TRBJ1-4; D remains unclear. From germline, CDR1 is KGHSH and CDR2 LQKENI. The length of the CDR3 is 13 residues. V dropped 6 bases and J dropped 7 bases, with 12 bases sitting between them. The CDR3 nucleotides read TGTGCCAGCTCCCGTGGAGTTGGTGAAAAACTGTTTTTT. Amino acids: CASSRGVGEKLFF.

The V gene is TRBV11-1, the J gene TRBJ1-6, with TRBD1 as a possible D gene (5 bases). V was pared by 5 bases and J by 7 bases, with 15 bases between. The germline gives CDR1 SGHAT, CDR2 FQDESV (reference sequence). CDR3 length equals 15 residues. CDR3 loop: CASSLWTQTNSPLHF. The CDR3 DNA reads TGTGCCAGCAGCCTATGGACACAAACAAATTCACCCCTCCACTTT.

This clonotype has ten or more counts. The rearrangement uses TRBV20-1 and TRBJ2-7; maybe TRBD2 (5 bases). CDR3 length: 14 amino acids. V shed 4 bases and J shed 2 bases, with 15 bases lying between them. The germline V gene has CDR1 DFQATT and CDR2 SNEGSKA (reference sequence). CDR3 bases: TGCAGTGCTATTGGGAGTTTAAGGGCCTACGAGCAGTACTTC. Amino acids: CSAIGSLRAYEQYF.

The CDR3 DNA reads as TGTGCCAGCCAGGTCTCCCGGAGACTAGCGGTTCCCTACGAGCAGTACTTC. This codes for CASQVSRRLAVPYEQYF. This chain links TRBV27 with TRBJ2-4; 9 bases agree with TRBD2. The J call is doubtful: the DNA matches TRBJ2-7 better. Germline loops: CDR1 MNHEY, CDR2 SMNVEV (reference sequence). This CDR3 region has 17 residues.

The rearrangement links TRBV5-1 to TRBJ2-1, with TRBD2 identical over 11 bases. J lost 5 bases, V lost 2 bases, and 9 bases had no gene match. Germline V gene data show CDR1 as SGHRS and CDR2 as YFSETQ. This CDR3 spans 17 amino acids. DNA of the CDR3: TGCGCCAGCAGCTTAGTCATGGCTAGCGGGAGGAACAATGAGCAGTTCTTC. It encodes CASSLVMASGRNNEQFF.

The chain couples TRBV7-8 to TRBJ2-1; tentative D call: TRBD2 (6 bases). CDR3 length: 13 amino acids. CDR1 is SGHVS and CDR2 is FQNEAQ in the germline V gene. V dropped 7 bases and J dropped 10 bases, with 17 bases sitting between them. The CDR3 bases are TGTGCCAGCAAAGGATCGAATAGCGGCGAGCAGTTCTTC. Residues: CASKGSNSGEQFF.

The sample holds a few counts of this clonotype. V is TRBV9 and J is TRBJ2-1; 12 positions match TRBD2. CDR3 length: 16 residues. Germline V lookup: CDR1 SGDLS, CDR2 YYNGEE. J lost 6 bases, V lost 4 bases, and 8 bases had no gene match. CDR3 sequence (DNA): TGTGCCAGCAGCCCCCGACTAGCGGGAGTCTCCAATGAGCAGTTCTTC. Residues: CASSPRLAGVSNEQFF.

The gene calls are TRBV29-1 and TRBJ1-1; 8 bases align to TRBD1. Unmatched junction bases numbered 16, after V lost 7 bases and J lost 6 bases. The CDR3 loop spans 15 amino acids. Germline CDR1 is SQVTM and CDR2 is ANQGSEA. The CDR3: CSARTGWTGTAEAFF. CDR3 nucleotides: TGCAGCGCCAGGACGGGATGGACAGGGACGGCTGAAGCTTTCTTT.

This clonotype was recorded only once. The chain combines TRBV6-2 or TRBV6-3 with TRBJ1-2, with 12 bases fitting TRBD1. The CDR3 runs to 16 residues. The ends lost 5 bases at V and 3 bases at J; junction bases unmatched: 7. The germline V gene has CDR1 MNHEY and CDR2 SVGEGT. CDR3 nucleotides: TGTGCCAGCAGTGACCGGGACAGGGGGCTCTACTATGGCTACACCTTC. As protein: CASSDRDRGLYYGYTF.

This clonotype was counted only a few times. CDR3 residues: CASSDFTSRYNEQFF. The CDR3 DNA reads as TGTGCCAGCAGTGACTTCACTTCCAGGTACAATGAGCAGTTCTTC. The chain uses TRBV25-1 and TRBJ2-1; no clear D. This CDR3 spans 15 amino acids. CDR1 and CDR2 from the germline V gene are MGHDK and SYGVNS. The V and J ends lost 3 bases and 4 bases respectively, with 13 bases between them.

Remarks on this clonotype: An end of the junction differs from the germline gene, which may be a read error. V is TRBV6-2 or TRBV6-3 and J is TRBJ2-6, with 8 bases matching TRBD2. This CDR3 is 19 amino acids long. The V gene's germline CDR1 is MNHEY and CDR2 SVGEGT. CDR3 DNA sequence: TGTGCCAGCAGTTACGGTATGTGGACTAGCTACTCTGAGGCCAACGTCCTGACTTTC. Translating it yields CASSYGMWTSYSEANVLTF.

This rearrangement joins TRBV20-1 to TRBJ2-1; D might be TRBD2 (5 bases). Germline V gene lookup returns CDR1 DFQATT and CDR2 SNEGSKA (reference sequence). The CDR3 totals 15 residues. With 5 bases removed from V and 4 bases from J, the gap between germline ends came to 18 bases. The chain's CDR3 is CSAGNWRAAYNEQFF. In DNA, the CDR3 is TGCAGTGCTGGAAATTGGCGAGCGGCGTACAATGAGCAGTTCTTC.

CDR3 in DNA: TGTGCCAGCAGCTTAGTCGGTTCTAGTTCAGATACGCAGTATTTT. Protein: CASSLVGSSSDTQYF. V is TRBV7-2 and J is TRBJ2-3; unclear D gene. The germline V gene has CDR1 SGHTA and CDR2 FQGNSA. CDR3 length: 15 residues. Trimming pared 1 base from V and 4 bases from J, leaving 12 bases between.